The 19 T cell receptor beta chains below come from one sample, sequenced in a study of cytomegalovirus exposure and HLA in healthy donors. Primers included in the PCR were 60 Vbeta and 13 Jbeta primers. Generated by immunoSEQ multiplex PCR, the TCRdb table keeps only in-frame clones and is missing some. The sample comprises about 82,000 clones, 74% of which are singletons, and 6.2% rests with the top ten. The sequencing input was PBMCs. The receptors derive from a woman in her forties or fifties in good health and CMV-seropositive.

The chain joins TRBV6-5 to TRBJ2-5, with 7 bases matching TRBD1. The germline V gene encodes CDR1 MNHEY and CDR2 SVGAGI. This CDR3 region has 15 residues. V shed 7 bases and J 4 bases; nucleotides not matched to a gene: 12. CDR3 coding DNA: TGTGCCAGCAAAAGGACAGGTGAAGTCGGAGAGACCCAGTACTTC. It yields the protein CASKRTGEVGETQYF.

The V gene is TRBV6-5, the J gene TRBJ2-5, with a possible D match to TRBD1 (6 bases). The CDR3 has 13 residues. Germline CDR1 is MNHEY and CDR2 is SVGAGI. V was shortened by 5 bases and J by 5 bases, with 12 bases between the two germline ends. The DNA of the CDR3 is TGTGCCAGCAGTGTACAGGGTGTGGAGACCCAGTACTTC. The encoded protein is CASSVQGVETQYF.

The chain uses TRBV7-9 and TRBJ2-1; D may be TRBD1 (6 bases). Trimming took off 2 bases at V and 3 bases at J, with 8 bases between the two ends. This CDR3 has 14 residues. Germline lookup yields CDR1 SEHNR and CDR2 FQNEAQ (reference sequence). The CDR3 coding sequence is TGTGCCAGCAGCTTACAGGGGAACTACAATGAGCAGTTCTTC. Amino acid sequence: CASSLQGNYNEQFF.

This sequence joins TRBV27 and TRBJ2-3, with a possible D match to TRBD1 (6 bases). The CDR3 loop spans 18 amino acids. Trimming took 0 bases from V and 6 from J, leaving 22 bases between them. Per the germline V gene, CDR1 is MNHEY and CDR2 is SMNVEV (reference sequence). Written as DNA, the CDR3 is TGTGCCAGCAGTTTATCGAGACCGGGACAACAGACGTGGGATACGCAGTATTTT. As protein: CASSLSRPGQQTWDTQYF.

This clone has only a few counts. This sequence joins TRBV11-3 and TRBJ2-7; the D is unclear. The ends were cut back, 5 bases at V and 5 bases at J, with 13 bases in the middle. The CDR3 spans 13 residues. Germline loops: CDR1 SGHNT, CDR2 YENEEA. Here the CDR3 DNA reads TGTGCCAGCAGCGGCCCTCTGGGCCACGAGCAGTACTTC. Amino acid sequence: CASSGPLGHEQYF.

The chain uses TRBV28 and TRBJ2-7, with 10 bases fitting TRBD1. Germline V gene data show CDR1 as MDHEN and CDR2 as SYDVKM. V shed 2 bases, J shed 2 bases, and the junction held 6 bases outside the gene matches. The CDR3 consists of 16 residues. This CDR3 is CASSLNPTGGPYEQYF. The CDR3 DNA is TGTGCCAGCAGTTTAAACCCGACAGGGGGCCCCTACGAGCAGTACTTC.

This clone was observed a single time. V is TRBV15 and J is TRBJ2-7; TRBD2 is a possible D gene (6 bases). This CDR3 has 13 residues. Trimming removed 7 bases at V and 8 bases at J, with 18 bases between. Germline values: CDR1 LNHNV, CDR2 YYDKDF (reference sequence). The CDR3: CATTAPEGIKQYF. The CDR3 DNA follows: TGTGCCACCACCGCCCCGGAGGGGATCAAGCAGTACTTC.

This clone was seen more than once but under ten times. The CDR3 nucleotides are TGTGCCACCAGCAGAGCGACAGGGGTTAATGAAAAACTGTTTTTT. This sequence encodes CATSRATGVNEKLFF. The rearrangement uses TRBV15 and TRBJ1-4, with TRBD1 matching 8 bases. This CDR3 has 15 residues. Germline CDR1 and CDR2: LNHNV and YYDKDF (reference sequence). V was pared by 1 base and J by 4 bases, with 2 bases of the junction left unmatched.

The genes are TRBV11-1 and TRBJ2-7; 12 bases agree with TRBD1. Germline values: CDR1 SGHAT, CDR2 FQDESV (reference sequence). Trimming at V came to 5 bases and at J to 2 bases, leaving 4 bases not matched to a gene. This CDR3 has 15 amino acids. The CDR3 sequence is CASSKGQGAPYEQYF. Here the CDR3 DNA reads TGTGCCAGCAGCAAGGGACAGGGGGCCCCCTACGAGCAGTACTTC.

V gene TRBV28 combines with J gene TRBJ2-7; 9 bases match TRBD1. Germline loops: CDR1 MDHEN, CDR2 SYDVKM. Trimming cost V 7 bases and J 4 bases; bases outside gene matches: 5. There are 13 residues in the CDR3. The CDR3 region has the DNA TGTGCCAGCATCCGGGACAGGGCTTACGAGCAGTACTTC. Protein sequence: CASIRDRAYEQYF.

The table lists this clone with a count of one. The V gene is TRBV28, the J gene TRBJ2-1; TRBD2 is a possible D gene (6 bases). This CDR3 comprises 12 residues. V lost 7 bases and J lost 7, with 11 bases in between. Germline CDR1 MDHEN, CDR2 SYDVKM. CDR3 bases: TGTGCCAGCAATAGCGGCTCGAATGAGCAGTTCTTC. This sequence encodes CASNSGSNEQFF.

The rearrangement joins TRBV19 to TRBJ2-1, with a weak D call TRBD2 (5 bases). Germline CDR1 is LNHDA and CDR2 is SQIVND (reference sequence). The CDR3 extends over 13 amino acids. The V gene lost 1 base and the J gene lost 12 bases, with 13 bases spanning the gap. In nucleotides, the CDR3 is TGTGCCAGTAGTATAGGTGGGAGAGGCGGGCAGTTCTTC. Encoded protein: CASSIGGRGGQFF.

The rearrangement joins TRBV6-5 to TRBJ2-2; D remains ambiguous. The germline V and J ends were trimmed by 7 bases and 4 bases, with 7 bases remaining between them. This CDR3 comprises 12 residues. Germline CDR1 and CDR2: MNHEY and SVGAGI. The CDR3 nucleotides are TGTGCCAGCACTTCGTTCACCGGGGAGCTGTTTTTT. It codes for CASTSFTGELFF.

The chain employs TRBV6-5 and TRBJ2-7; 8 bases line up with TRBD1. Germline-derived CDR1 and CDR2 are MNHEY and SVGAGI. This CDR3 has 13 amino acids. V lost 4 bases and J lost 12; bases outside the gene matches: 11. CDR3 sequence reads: CASSSGQDTFPYF. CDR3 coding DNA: TGTGCCAGCAGTTCGGGACAGGATACCTTTCCGTACTTC.

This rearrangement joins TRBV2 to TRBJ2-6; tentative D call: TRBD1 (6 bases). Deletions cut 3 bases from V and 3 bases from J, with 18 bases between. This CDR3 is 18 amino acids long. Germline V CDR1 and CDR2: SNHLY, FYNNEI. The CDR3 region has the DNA TGTGCCAGCAGTGATAGTATGGCAGGGGTTGGTGGGGCCAACGTCCTGACTTTC. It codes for CASSDSMAGVGGANVLTF.

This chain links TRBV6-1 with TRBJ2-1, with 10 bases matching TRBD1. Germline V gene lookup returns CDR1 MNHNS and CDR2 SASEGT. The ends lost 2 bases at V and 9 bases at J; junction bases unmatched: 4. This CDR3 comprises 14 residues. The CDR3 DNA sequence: TGTGCCAGCAGTGAATGGGACAGGGGTCCTGAGCAGTTCTTC. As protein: CASSEWDRGPEQFF.

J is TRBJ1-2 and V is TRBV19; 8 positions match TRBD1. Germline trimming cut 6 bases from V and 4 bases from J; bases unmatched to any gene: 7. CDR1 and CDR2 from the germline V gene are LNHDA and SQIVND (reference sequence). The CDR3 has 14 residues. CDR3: CASSALGQGYGYTF. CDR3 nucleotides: TGTGCCAGTAGCGCTCTCGGACAGGGCTATGGCTACACCTTC.

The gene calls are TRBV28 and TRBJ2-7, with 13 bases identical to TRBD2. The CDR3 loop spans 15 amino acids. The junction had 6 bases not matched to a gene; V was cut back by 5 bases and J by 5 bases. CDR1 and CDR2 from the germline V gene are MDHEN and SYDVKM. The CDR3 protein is CASSHRTSGSHEQYF. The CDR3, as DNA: TGTGCCAGCAGTCATCGGACTAGCGGGAGCCACGAGCAGTACTTC.

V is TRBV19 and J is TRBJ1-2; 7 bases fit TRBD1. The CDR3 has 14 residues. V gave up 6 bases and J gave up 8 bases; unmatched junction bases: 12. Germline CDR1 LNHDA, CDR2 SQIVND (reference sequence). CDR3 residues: CASSVQGSFQGYTF. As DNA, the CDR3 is TGTGCCAGTAGCGTACAGGGGAGTTTTCAGGGCTACACCTTC.